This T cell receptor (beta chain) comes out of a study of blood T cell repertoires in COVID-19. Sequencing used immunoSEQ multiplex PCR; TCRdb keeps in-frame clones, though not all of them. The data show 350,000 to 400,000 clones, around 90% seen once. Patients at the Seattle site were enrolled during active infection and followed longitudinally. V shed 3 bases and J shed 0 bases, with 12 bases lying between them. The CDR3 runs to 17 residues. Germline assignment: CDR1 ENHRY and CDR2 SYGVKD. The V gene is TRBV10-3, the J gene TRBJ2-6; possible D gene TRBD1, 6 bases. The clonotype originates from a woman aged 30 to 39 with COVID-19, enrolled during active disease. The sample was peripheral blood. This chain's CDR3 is CAISDGRGNSGANVLTF. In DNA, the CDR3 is TGTGCCATCAGTGATGGCAGGGGTAACTCTGGGGCCAACGTCCTGACTTTC.